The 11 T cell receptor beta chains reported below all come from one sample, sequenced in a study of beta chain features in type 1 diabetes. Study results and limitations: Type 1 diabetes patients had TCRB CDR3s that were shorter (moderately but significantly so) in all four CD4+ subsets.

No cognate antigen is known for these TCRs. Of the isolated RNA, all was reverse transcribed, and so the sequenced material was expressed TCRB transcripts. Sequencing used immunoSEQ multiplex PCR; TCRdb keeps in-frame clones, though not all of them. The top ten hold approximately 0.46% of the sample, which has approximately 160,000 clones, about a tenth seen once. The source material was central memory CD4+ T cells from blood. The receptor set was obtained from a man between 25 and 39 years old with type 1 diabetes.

The CDR3 here is CASSASTGPDTQYF. The CDR3 DNA is TGTGCCAGTAGTGCAAGTACAGGCCCAGATACGCAGTATTTT. V and J are TRBV19 and TRBJ2-3, with D possibly TRBD1 on 5 matching bases. V lost 5 bases and J lost 4, with 13 bases in between. The CDR3 runs 14 residues. CDR1 LNHDA and CDR2 SQIVND come from the germline V gene (reference sequence).

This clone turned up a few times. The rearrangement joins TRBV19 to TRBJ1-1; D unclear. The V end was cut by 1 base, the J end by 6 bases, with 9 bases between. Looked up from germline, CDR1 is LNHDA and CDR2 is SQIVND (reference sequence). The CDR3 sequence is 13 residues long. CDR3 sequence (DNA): TGTGCCAGTAGTATAGCCGTCCGGTCTGAAGCTTTCTTT. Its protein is CASSIAVRSEAFF.

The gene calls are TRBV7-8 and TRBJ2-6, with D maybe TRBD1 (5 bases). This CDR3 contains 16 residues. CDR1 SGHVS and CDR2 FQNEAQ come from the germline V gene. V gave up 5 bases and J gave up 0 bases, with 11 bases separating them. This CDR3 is CASSARQLSGANVLTF. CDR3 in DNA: TGTGCCAGCAGCGCGAGACAGCTCTCTGGGGCCAACGTCCTGACTTTC.

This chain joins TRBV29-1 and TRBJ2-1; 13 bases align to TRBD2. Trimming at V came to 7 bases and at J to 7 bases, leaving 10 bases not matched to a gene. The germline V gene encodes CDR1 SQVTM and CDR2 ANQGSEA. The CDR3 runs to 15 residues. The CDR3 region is CSGRLAGGLNNEQFF. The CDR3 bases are TGCAGCGGCCGACTAGCGGGAGGACTGAATAATGAGCAGTTCTTC.

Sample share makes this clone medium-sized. CDR3 sequence reads: CASGSGINYEQYF. CDR3 nucleotides: TGTGCCAGCGGTAGCGGAATTAACTACGAGCAGTACTTC. V gene TRBV6-5 combines with J gene TRBJ2-7; maybe TRBD2 (6 bases). Looked up from germline, CDR1 is MNHEY and CDR2 is SVGAGI. The CDR3 totals 13 residues. Trimming pared 8 bases from V and 3 bases from J, leaving 14 bases between.

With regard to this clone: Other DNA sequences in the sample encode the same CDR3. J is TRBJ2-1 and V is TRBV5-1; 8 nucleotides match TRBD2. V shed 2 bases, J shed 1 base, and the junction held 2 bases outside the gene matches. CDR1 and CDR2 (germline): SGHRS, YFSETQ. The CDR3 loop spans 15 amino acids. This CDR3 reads CASSLERGSYNEQFF. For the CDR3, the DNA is TGCGCCAGCAGCTTAGAGCGGGGGTCCTACAATGAGCAGTTCTTC. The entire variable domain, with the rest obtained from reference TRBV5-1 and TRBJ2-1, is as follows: KAGVTQTPRYLIKTRGQQVTLSCSPISGHRSVSWYQQTPGQGLQFLFEYFSETQRNKGNFPGRFSGRQFSNSRSEMNVSTLELGDSALYLCASSLERGSYNEQFFGPGTRLTVL.

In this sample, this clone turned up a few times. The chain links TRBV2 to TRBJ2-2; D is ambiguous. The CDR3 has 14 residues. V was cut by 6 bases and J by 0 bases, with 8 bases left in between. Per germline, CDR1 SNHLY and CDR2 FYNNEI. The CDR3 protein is CASSTLPNTGELFF. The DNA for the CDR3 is TGTGCCAGCAGCACACTACCGAACACCGGGGAGCTGTTTTTT. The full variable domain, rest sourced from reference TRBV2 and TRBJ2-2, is EPEVTQTPSHQVTQMGQEVILRCVPISNHLYFYWYRQILGQKVEFLVSFYNNEISEKSEIFDDQFSVERPDGSNFTLKIRSTKLEDSAMYFCASSTLPNTGELFFGEGSRLTVL.

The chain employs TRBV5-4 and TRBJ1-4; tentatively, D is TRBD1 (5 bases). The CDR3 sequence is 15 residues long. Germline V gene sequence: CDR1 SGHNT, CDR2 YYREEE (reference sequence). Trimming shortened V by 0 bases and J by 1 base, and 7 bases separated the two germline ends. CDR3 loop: CASSLGGGTNEKLFF. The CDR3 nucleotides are TGTGCCAGCAGCTTGGGGGGGGGAACTAATGAAAAACTGTTTTTT.

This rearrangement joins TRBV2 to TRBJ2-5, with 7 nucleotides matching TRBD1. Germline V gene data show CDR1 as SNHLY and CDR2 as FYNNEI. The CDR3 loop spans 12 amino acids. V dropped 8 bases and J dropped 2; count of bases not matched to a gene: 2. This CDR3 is CASHRGQETQYF. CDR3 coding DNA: TGTGCCAGCCACAGGGGACAAGAGACCCAGTACTTC.

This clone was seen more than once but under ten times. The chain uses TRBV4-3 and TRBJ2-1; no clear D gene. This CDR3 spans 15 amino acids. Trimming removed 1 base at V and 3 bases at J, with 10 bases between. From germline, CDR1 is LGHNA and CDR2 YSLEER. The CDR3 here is CASSQAGHSYNEQFF. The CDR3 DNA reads TGCGCCAGCAGCCAAGCCGGCCACAGCTACAATGAGCAGTTCTTC.

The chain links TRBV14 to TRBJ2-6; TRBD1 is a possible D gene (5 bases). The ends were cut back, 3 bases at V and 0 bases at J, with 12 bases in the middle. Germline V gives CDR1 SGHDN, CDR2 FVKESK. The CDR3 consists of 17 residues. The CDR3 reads CASSHLQGFSGANVLTF. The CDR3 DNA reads TGTGCCAGCAGCCACTTGCAGGGATTCTCTGGGGCCAACGTCCTGACTTTC.